Detailed here is one T cell receptor (beta chain). What it binds is not known. Germline-derived CDR1 and CDR2 are SGHVS and FQNEAQ. The CDR3 is 13 amino acids. V lost 3 bases and J 5 bases, leaving 10 bases between the germline ends. This entry belongs to a study of blood T cells in healthy people across ages. General study results and limits: Diversity was estimated from one million T cells, and these estimates were considered underestimates.

Sample-barcoded 5' priming and a J-beta primer mix drove a second PCR of roughly 6 to 12 cycles. TCRdb re-called the 5' RACE reads with MiXCR, one entry per CDR3 protein. Seen here are around 800,000 distinct CDR3 sequences, under 45% observed once, and the top ten hold roughly 18%. The chain joins TRBV7-8 to TRBJ2-5; D uncertain. The sample was blood. This TCR came from a man aged 55-75 years in good health. The CDR3 is CASSFGRVETQYF. CDR3 DNA: TGTGCCAGCAGCTTCGGCAGAGTGGAGACCCAGTACTTC.